The clone carrying this TCR beta chain appeared many times. Patients picked for sequencing had shown CD8+CD57+ cell expansion detected by flow cytometry. The V end lost 8 bases, the J end lost 3 bases, and 10 bases lay between the germline ends. The CDR3 loop spans 12 amino acids. Germline V gene data show CDR1 as SNHLY and CDR2 as FYNNEI. This specimen belongs to a study of CD8+CD57+ T cells in acquired aplastic anemia. The study profiled TCR beta VDJ and CDR3 using genomic DNA as template. TCRdb reanalysed the reads using MiXCR and keeps one entry per CDR3 protein. The sample records 150,000 to 200,000 distinct CDR3 sequences, more than 45% being singletons.

The sequenced sample was sorted CD4+, CD8+, or CD8+CD57+ T cells (not recorded which) from PBMCs. The chain employs TRBV2 and TRBJ2-5, with D perhaps matching TRBD1 (6 bases). The receptor's source is a human donor with aplastic anemia. The CDR3 DNA is TGTGCCAGCGGGACATTGAAAGAGACCCAGTACTTC. It encodes CASGTLKETQYF.